This T cell receptor (beta chain) is drawn from a study of blood T cell repertoires in COVID-19. Trimming took 0 bases from V and 3 from J; bases not matched to a gene: 4. Germline V lookup: CDR1 MRHNA, CDR2 SNTAGT. The CDR3 covers 17 residues. Assay used: immunoSEQ multiplex PCR; TCRdb lists only in-frame clones, some missing. This table has some 220,000 clones, 80% appearing once. The clonotype originates from a human donor in a cohort sampled during active COVID-19. Sequences were obtained from peripheral blood. The J gene is TRBJ2-3, the V gene TRBV6-4; 12 nucleotides align to TRBD2. CDR3 protein: CASSDSSLAGGTDTQYF. The CDR3 DNA reads TGTGCCAGCAGTGACTCGAGCCTAGCGGGAGGGACAGATACGCAGTATTTT.